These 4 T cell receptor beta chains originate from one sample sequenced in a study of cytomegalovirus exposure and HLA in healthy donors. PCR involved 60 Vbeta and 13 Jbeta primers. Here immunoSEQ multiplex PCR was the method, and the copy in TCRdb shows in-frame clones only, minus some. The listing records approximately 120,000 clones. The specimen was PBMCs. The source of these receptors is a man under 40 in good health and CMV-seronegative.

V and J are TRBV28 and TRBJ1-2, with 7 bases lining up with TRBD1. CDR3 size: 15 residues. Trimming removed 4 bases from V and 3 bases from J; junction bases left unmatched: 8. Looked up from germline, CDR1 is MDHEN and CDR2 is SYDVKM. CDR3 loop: CASSSPRQGDYGYTF. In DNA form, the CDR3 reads TGTGCCAGCAGTTCCCCGAGGCAGGGGGACTATGGCTACACCTTC.

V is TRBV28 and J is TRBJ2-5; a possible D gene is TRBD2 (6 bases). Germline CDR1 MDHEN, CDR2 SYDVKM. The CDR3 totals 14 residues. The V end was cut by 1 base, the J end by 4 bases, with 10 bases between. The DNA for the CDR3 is TGTGCCAGCAGTTTATTCACTAGCATAGAGACCCAGTACTTC. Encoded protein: CASSLFTSIETQYF.

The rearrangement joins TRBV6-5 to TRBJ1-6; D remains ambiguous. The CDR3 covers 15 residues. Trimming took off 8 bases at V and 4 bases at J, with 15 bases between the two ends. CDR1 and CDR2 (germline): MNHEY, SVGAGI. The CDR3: CASLPSGSYNSPLHF. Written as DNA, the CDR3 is TGTGCCAGCCTCCCCAGCGGGTCTTATAATTCACCCCTCCACTTT.

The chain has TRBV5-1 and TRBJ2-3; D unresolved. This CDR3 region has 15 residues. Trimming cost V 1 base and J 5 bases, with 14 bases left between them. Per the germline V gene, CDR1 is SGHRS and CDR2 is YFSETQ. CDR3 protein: CASSLLSPELDTQYF. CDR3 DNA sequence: TGCGCCAGCAGCTTGCTGTCGCCGGAGTTAGATACGCAGTATTTT.